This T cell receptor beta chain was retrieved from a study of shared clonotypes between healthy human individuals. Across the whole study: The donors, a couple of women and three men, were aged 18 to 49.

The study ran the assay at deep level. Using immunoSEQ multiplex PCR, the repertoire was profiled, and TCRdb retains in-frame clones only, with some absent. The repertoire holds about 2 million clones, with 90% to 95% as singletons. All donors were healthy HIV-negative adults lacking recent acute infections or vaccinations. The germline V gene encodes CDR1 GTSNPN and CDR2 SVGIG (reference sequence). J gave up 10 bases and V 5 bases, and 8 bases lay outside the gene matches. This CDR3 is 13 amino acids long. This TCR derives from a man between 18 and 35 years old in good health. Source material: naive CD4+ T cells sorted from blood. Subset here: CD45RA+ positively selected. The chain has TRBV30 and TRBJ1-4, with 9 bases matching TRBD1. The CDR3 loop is CAWSGTGFGKLFF. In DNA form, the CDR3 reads TGTGCCTGGTCCGGGACAGGGTTTGGAAAACTGTTTTTT.